One and the same sample provided the 20 T cell receptor beta chains below, sequenced in a study of CD4 and CD8 cells across lung adenocarcinoma regions. A single record per CDR3 protein comes from TCRdb applying MiXCR to the PCR reads. In the table there are about 12,000 distinct CDR3 sequences, approximately 54% of which are singletons. The sequenced sample was CD8+ T cells from the margin of a lung tumor. The source is a female donor with lung adenocarcinoma. The CD4 and CD8 labels of this study may be unreliable.

With respect to this clonotype: The junction differs from germline at one of its ends, possibly a read error. This chain joins TRBV6-1 and TRBJ2-4; either TRBD1 or TRBD2 may fit D (5 bases each). Germline V CDR1 and CDR2: MNHNS, SASEGT. The CDR3 is made up of 16 amino acids. The CDR3 loop reads CASRPTGLRAKDIQYF. CDR3 nucleotide sequence: TGTGCGAGCCGCCCTACGGGGCTGCGAGCCAAAGACATTCAGTACTTT.

The genes are TRBV10-1 and TRBJ2-5, with D possibly matching TRBD2 (6 bases). Germline V gives CDR1 WNHNN, CDR2 SYGVQD (reference sequence). The CDR3 has 14 residues. Trimming removed 11 bases at V and 11 bases at J, with 27 bases between. The CDR3: CAGIGVRDQGTQYF. In nucleotides, the CDR3 is TGCGCCGGCATTGGGGTGCGTGACCAAGGGACTCAGTACTTC.

This chain links TRBV5-1 with TRBJ2-1; 10 nucleotides align to TRBD2. The CDR3 is 19 amino acids. With V trimmed by 0 bases and J by 6 bases, 15 bases remained unmatched. Germline lookup yields CDR1 SGHRS and CDR2 YFSETQ. The CDR3 region has the DNA TGCGCCAGCAGCTTGGTTTTTGCGGCGAGCGGGGGGGCGGGCAATGAGCAGTTCTTC. This encodes CASSLVFAASGGAGNEQFF.

There are many counts of this clonotype. This sequence joins TRBV27 and TRBJ1-5; D is uncertain. Trimming took 0 bases from V and 0 from J, leaving 6 bases between them. CDR3 length: 15 amino acids. The germline CDR1 and CDR2 sequences are MNHEY and SMNVEV (reference sequence). The CDR3 spells CASSLSQRSNQPQHF. CDR3 DNA: TGTGCCAGCAGTTTATCACAGCGTAGCAATCAGCCCCAGCATTTT.

The chain uses TRBV6-5 and TRBJ2-2; maybe TRBD1 (6 bases). Germline CDR1 reads MNHEY; CDR2 reads SVGAGI. V dropped 2 bases and J dropped 3 bases, with 16 bases sitting between them. CDR3 length: 17 residues. CDR3 region: CASSYPQGGGYTGELFF. The CDR3 bases are TGTGCCAGCAGTTACCCACAGGGTGGCGGCTACACCGGGGAGCTGTTTTTT.

This clonotype occurred many times. The chain joins TRBV6-1 to TRBJ2-5; D perhaps matches TRBD1 (5 bases). The CDR3 consists of 15 residues. Germline values: CDR1 MNHNS, CDR2 SASEGT. Trimming left V 2 bases short and J 4 bases short, with 14 bases between. CDR3 region: CASSEYGRTLETQYF. DNA of the CDR3: TGTGCCAGCAGTGAATACGGGCGGACATTAGAGACCCAGTACTTC.

The chain joins TRBV27 to TRBJ2-1; D uncertain. CDR1 MNHEY and CDR2 SMNVEV come from the germline V gene (reference sequence). V gave up 2 bases and J gave up 6 bases, with 14 bases separating them. CDR3 length: 15 residues. CDR3 bases: TGTGCCAGCAGTTTAAGTTACTCCCCCTCCAATGAGCAGTTCTTC. It specifies CASSLSYSPSNEQFF.

The J gene is TRBJ2-5, the V gene TRBV6-1; 9 nucleotides align to TRBD1. Germline V lookup: CDR1 MNHNS, CDR2 SASEGT. The CDR3 consists of 14 residues. The V gene end was trimmed by 4 bases and the J gene end by 5 bases; junction bases not matched to a gene: 5. The CDR3 bases are TGTGCCAGCAGTGGCGCCGGGACAGGGGAGACCCAGTACTTC. Residues: CASSGAGTGETQYF.

This sequence joins TRBV24-1 and TRBJ2-5; a possible D gene is TRBD2 (5 bases). Germline V gene sequence: CDR1 KGHDR, CDR2 SFDVKD. The CDR3 is 13 residues long. With 10 bases removed from V and 2 bases from J, the gap between germline ends came to 13 bases. CDR3 amino acids: CATRDGLQETQYF. In nucleotides, the CDR3 is TGTGCCACTAGAGACGGACTTCAAGAGACCCAGTACTTC.

The chain has TRBV4-1 and TRBJ1-2; the D gene is possibly TRBD1 (5 bases). Germline lookup yields CDR1 MGHRA and CDR2 YSYEKL. V lost 1 base to trimming and J lost 5 bases, with 29 bases between them. This CDR3 spans 20 amino acids. The DNA for the CDR3 is TGCGCCAGCAGCCAAGCATCCCGAGTAGGGGCGGGTGACGGCTTATATGGCTACACCTTC. Its protein is CASSQASRVGAGDGLYGYTF.

The J gene is TRBJ2-1, the V gene TRBV5-1, with D unclear. The J call may be mistaken, given a closer DNA end match to TRBJ2-5. The CDR3 length is 16 residues. Germline V lookup: CDR1 SGHRS, CDR2 YFSETQ. CDR3 coding DNA: TGCGCCAGCAGCTTGGTTTCAGCCGAGTACCAAGAGACCCAGTACTTC. It encodes CASSLVSAEYQETQYF.

This clonotype showed up many times. The chain couples TRBV4-1 to TRBJ1-1; no clear D. V lost 3 bases to trimming and J lost 7 bases, with 9 bases between them. The CDR3 runs to 12 residues. Germline V gene data show CDR1 as MGHRA and CDR2 as YSYEKL. CDR3 DNA sequence: TGCGCCAGCAGCCAGGGCGGAATTGAAGCTTTCTTT. This sequence encodes CASSQGGIEAFF.

This clonotype is classed as medium-sized. This chain connects TRBV20-1 to TRBJ2-4; no reliable D call. There are 16 residues in the CDR3. Deletions cut 0 bases from V and 1 base from J, with 13 bases between. The germline gives CDR1 DFQATT, CDR2 SNEGSKA (reference sequence). CDR3 sequence reads: CSARDSWGKAKNIQYF. The DNA for the CDR3 is TGCAGTGCTAGAGATTCATGGGGAAAGGCCAAAAACATTCAGTACTTC.

The sample holds a few counts of this clonotype. This sequence joins TRBV9 and TRBJ1-4; tentatively, D is TRBD1 (5 bases). The germline V and J ends were trimmed by 1 base and 7 bases, with 11 bases remaining between them. Germline lookup yields CDR1 SGDLS and CDR2 YYNGEE. The CDR3 has 14 residues. As DNA, the CDR3 is TGTGCCAGCAGCGTACAGGGAACCGGTGAAAAACTGTTTTTT. Its protein is CASSVQGTGEKLFF. The full variable domain, rest sourced from reference TRBV9 and TRBJ1-4, is DSGVTQTPKHLITATGQRVTLRCSPRSGDLSVYWYQQSLDQGLQFLIQYYNGEERAKGNILERFSAQQFPDLHSELNLSSLELGDSALYFCASSVQGTGEKLFFGSGTQLSVL.

This rearrangement joins TRBV27 to TRBJ2-4; D is perhaps TRBD1 or TRBD2 (5 bases each). CDR1 MNHEY and CDR2 SMNVEV come from the germline V gene (reference sequence). The CDR3 is made up of 13 amino acids. The V gene lost 10 bases and the J gene lost 1 base, with 11 bases spanning the gap. CDR3 amino acids: CATGQRAKNIQYF. CDR3 coding DNA: TGTGCCACGGGGCAGCGGGCCAAAAACATTCAGTACTTC.

CDR3 coding DNA: TGCGCGGGCAGCGAGATGCGGGACCGAGGGTTCCAGTACTTC. Protein: CAGSEMRDRGFQYF. The chain carries TRBV10-1 and TRBJ2-4; tentatively, D is TRBD2 (6 bases). Germline CDR1 reads WNHNN; CDR2 reads SYGVQD (reference sequence). CDR3 size: 14 residues.

In regard to this clonotype: A read error may produce the germline difference seen at one junction end. The genes are TRBV6-1 and TRBJ2-5, with D possibly being TRBD2 (5 bases). CDR1 and CDR2 from the germline V gene are MNHNS and SASEGT. This CDR3 region has 14 residues. This CDR3 is CASLEGGDTETQYF. The CDR3 region has the DNA TGTGCGAGCCTCGAGGGCGGTGACACAGAGACGCAGTACTTC.

A remark on this clonotype: The germline gene is not matched at one end of the junction; a read error may be the cause. The J gene is TRBJ2-4, the V gene TRBV6-1, with TRBD1 matching over 7 bases. This CDR3 region has 16 residues. Germline V lookup: CDR1 MNHNS, CDR2 SASEGT. This CDR3 is CVSSPRGQRATNTQYF. Written as DNA, the CDR3 is TGTGTCAGCAGCCCTAGGGGGCAGCGAGCCACAAACACGCAGTACTTT.

This chain uses TRBV5-4 with TRBJ2-2; 11 bases line up with TRBD1. Trimming at V came to 0 bases and at J to 4 bases, leaving 2 bases not matched to a gene. Germline assignment: CDR1 SGHNT and CDR2 YYREEE (reference sequence). The CDR3 sequence is 16 residues long. The CDR3 is CASSLGDRGITGELFF. The CDR3 nucleotides are TGTGCCAGCAGCTTGGGGGACAGGGGGATCACCGGGGAGCTGTTTTTT.

By share, this clonotype ranks as medium-sized (0.01 to 0.1%). The J gene is TRBJ1-5, the V gene TRBV6-1; a possible D gene is TRBD1 (5 bases). Per the germline V gene, CDR1 is MNHNS and CDR2 is SASEGT. V lost 6 bases, J lost 1 base, and 10 bases lay in between. CDR3 size: 14 residues. The CDR3 region has the DNA TGTGCCAGCAGCGGGGGTGAAAGCAATCAGCCCCAGCATTTT. This gives the protein CASSGGESNQPQHF.